The next 23 T cell receptor beta chains were all read from a single sample in a study of shared clonotypes between healthy human individuals. Naive CD8 cells comprised CD45RO-negative, CCR7-positively selected cells, excluding terminally differentiated effector memory CD45RA+ cells. Profiled with immunoSEQ multiplex PCR; TCRdb holds only in-frame clones, not every one. Of hundreds of thousands of clones in the sample, 90% to 97% were seen once. Sample: naive CD8+ T cells sorted from blood. These receptors all stem from a woman aged 25 to 45 in good health.

J is TRBJ1-5 and V is TRBV7-9; D is unclear. CDR1 is SEHNR and CDR2 is FQNEAQ in the germline V gene (reference sequence). The CDR3 is 13 amino acids. V lost 1 base and J 4 bases, leaving 5 bases between the germline ends. The CDR3 DNA sequence: TGTGCCAGCAGCTTAGGCTGGAATCAGCCCCAGCATTTT. Protein sequence: CASSLGWNQPQHF. Supplemented by reference TRBV7-9 and TRBJ1-5, the full variable domain reads DTGVSQNPRHKITKRGQNVTFRCDPISEHNRLYWYRQTLGQGPEFLTYFQNEAQLEKSRLLSDRFSAERPKGSFSTLEIQRTEQGDSAMYLCASSLGWNQPQHFGDGTRLSIL.

The chain uses TRBV2 and TRBJ2-3, with TRBD1 identical over 7 bases. The CDR3 extends over 12 amino acids. The V and J ends lost 7 bases and 4 bases, in that order; junction bases with no gene match: 2. From germline, CDR1 is SNHLY and CDR2 FYNNEI. The CDR3 sequence: CASKGAPDTQYF. CDR3 bases: TGTGCCAGCAAGGGGGCCCCAGATACGCAGTATTTT.

The genes are TRBV9 and TRBJ2-2; D gene unclear. Trimming took 3 bases from V and 2 from J, leaving 8 bases between them. Germline V gives CDR1 SGDLS, CDR2 YYNGEE. This CDR3 contains 14 residues. DNA for the CDR3: TGTGCCAGCAGCGAGGACCGAAACACCGGGGAGCTGTTTTTT. It encodes CASSEDRNTGELFF. Using reference TRBV9 and TRBJ2-2 for the parts outside the CDR3, the full variable domain is DSGVTQTPKHLITATGQRVTLRCSPRSGDLSVYWYQQSLDQGLQFLIQYYNGEERAKGNILERFSAQQFPDLHSELNLSSLELGDSALYFCASSEDRNTGELFFGEGSRLTVL.

This clone was detected a few times. The rearrangement links TRBV5-8 to TRBJ1-1; the match to TRBD1 covers 8 bases. CDR1 and CDR2 from the germline V gene are SGHTS and YDEGEE. The CDR3 totals 16 residues. J lost 3 bases, V lost 4 bases, and 11 bases had no gene match. CDR3 region: CASSHARRTGHTEAFF. DNA for the CDR3: TGTGCCAGCAGCCATGCCCGTCGGACAGGGCACACTGAAGCTTTCTTT.

The chain recombines TRBV28 with TRBJ2-5, with D perhaps matching TRBD2 (6 bases). The V gene lost 6 bases and the J gene lost 5 bases, with 10 bases spanning the gap. The CDR3 covers 12 residues. Germline CDR1 reads MDHEN; CDR2 reads SYDVKM. CDR3 coding DNA: TGTGCCAGCAGCGGAGGGCCGGAGACCCAGTACTTC. Translating it yields CASSGGPETQYF.

The chain has TRBV21-1 and TRBJ2-7; the DNA was not used to check the table's D call, TRBD1. TRBV21-1 is shown as a pseudogene. The CDR3 is 17 residues long. In DNA form, the CDR3 reads TGTGCCAGCAGCAAACGACAGGGTGGTCCTATCGGATACGAGCAGTACTTC. Protein: CASSKRQGGPIGYEQYF.

The J gene is TRBJ1-1, the V gene TRBV7-9, with 8 nucleotides matching TRBD1. After removal of 5 bases from V and 1 base from J, the junction contained 3 bases not matched to a gene. The CDR3 sequence is 14 residues long. CDR1 is SEHNR and CDR2 is FQNEAQ in the germline V gene (reference sequence). The DNA for the CDR3 is TGTGCCAGCAGCGCAGGACAGGGGAACACTGAAGCTTTCTTT. It yields the protein CASSAGQGNTEAFF.

The chain employs TRBV6-1 and TRBJ1-5; the D gene is possibly TRBD1 (6 bases). CDR3 length: 12 residues. Trimming took off 6 bases at V and 6 bases at J, with 9 bases between the two ends. Germline V gene sequence: CDR1 MNHNS, CDR2 SASEGT. The CDR3 sequence: CASREGGQPQHF. The CDR3 DNA follows: TGTGCCAGCAGGGAGGGGGGTCAGCCCCAGCATTTT.

The CDR3 coding sequence is TGTGCCAGCGGGAGGGGGGACACCATATATTTT. Protein sequence: CASGRGDTIYF. The chain has TRBV6-6 and TRBJ1-3; perhaps TRBD1 as D (6 bases). Germline CDR1 and CDR2: MNHNY and SVGAGI (reference sequence). V was trimmed by 8 bases and J by 8 bases, leaving 10 bases between them. The CDR3 is made up of 11 amino acids.

The V and J genes are TRBV27 and TRBJ2-1, with 10 bases matching TRBD2. This CDR3 comprises 19 residues. V gave up 5 bases and J gave up 0 bases; unmatched junction bases: 13. CDR1 and CDR2 from the germline V gene are MNHEY and SMNVEV (reference sequence). The CDR3 here is CASSPLAGGRSSSYNEQFF. CDR3 sequence (DNA): TGTGCCAGCAGTCCCTTAGCGGGAGGACGATCGAGCTCCTACAATGAGCAGTTCTTC.

The CDR3 DNA follows: TGCGCCAGCAGCCAAGAACAGGCCTCAGATACGCAGTATTTT. Residues: CASSQEQASDTQYF. This chain joins TRBV4-1 and TRBJ2-3; tentatively, D is TRBD1 (5 bases). The V and J ends lost 0 bases and 4 bases respectively, with 8 bases between them. The length of the CDR3 is 14 residues. Germline V CDR1 and CDR2: MGHRA, YSYEKL.

This chain links TRBV19 with TRBJ2-1; D might be TRBD2 (5 bases). V was trimmed by 5 bases and J by 0 bases, leaving 11 bases between them. The V gene's germline CDR1 is LNHDA and CDR2 SQIVND (reference sequence). The CDR3 extends over 15 amino acids. In nucleotides, the CDR3 is TGTGCCAGTAGTCTAGCCTCGACCTCCTACAATGAGCAGTTCTTC. Translated, it gives CASSLASTSYNEQFF. The variable domain in full, completed from reference TRBV19 and TRBJ2-1, reads DGGITQSPKYLFRKEGQNVTLSCEQNLNHDAMYWYRQDPGQGLRLIYYSQIVNDFQKGDIAEGYSVSREKKESFPLTVTSAQKNPTAFYLCASSLASTSYNEQFFGPGTRLTVL.

This clone was picked up one time. J is TRBJ2-2 and V is TRBV27, with a possible D match to TRBD2 (5 bases). Between the trimmed V and J ends, which lost 10 bases and 1 base, there was a span of 10 bases. Germline values: CDR1 MNHEY, CDR2 SMNVEV (reference sequence). The CDR3 sequence is 13 residues long. DNA for the CDR3: TGTGCCAAGAGGACTCGGAACACCGGGGAGCTGTTTTTT. This encodes CAKRTRNTGELFF.

Regarding this clone: The junction does not match germline at one end; this may be a read error. The chain uses TRBV11-3 and TRBJ2-7; 8 bases are a match to TRBD1. The CDR3 contains 17 residues. Germline lookup yields CDR1 SGHNT and CDR2 YENEEA. The CDR3: CASSPQSLAGGSHEQYF. The CDR3 region has the DNA TGTGCCAGCAGCCCGCAAAGCTTGGCAGGGGGCTCCCACGAGCAGTACTTC.

The chain is built from TRBV25-1 and TRBJ2-1; 7 nucleotides align to TRBD1. Trimming took 4 bases from V and 1 from J; bases not matched to a gene: 10. The CDR3 runs to 17 residues. Germline loops: CDR1 MGHDK, CDR2 SYGVNS. CDR3 nucleotides: TGTGCCAGCAGTGGCCCGACCGGGACAGCTTCCTACAATGAGCAGTTCTTC. It translates to CASSGPTGTASYNEQFF.

V and J are TRBV5-1 and TRBJ2-7, with 9 bases identical to TRBD1. The CDR3 covers 14 residues. The V and J ends lost 5 bases and 1 base, in that order; junction bases with no gene match: 4. Germline V gene data show CDR1 as SGHRS and CDR2 as YFSETQ. CDR3 coding DNA: TGCGCCAGCAGGTCCGGGACAGGGTCCTACGAGCAGTACTTC. Translated, it gives CASRSGTGSYEQYF.

This rearrangement joins TRBV10-3 to TRBJ2-1, with TRBD2 matching 10 bases. V was clipped by 3 bases and J by 9 bases; unmatched bases: 8. Germline lookup yields CDR1 ENHRY and CDR2 SYGVKD. The CDR3 is 15 amino acids. The CDR3 spells CAISDLAGEAAEQFF. CDR3 sequence (DNA): TGTGCCATCAGTGATCTAGCGGGAGAGGCTGCTGAGCAGTTCTTC.

The J gene is TRBJ1-1, the V gene TRBV7-8, with a tentative D call TRBD1 (6 bases). The germline V and J ends were trimmed by 1 base and 8 bases, with 20 bases remaining between them. Germline CDR1 is SGHVS and CDR2 is FQNEAQ. This CDR3 has 16 amino acids. Written as DNA, the CDR3 is TGTGCCAGCAGCTTAGACGGAGGGGGACACTTACTCGAAGCTTTCTTT. It encodes CASSLDGGGHLLEAFF.

The rearrangement joins TRBV19 to TRBJ1-1; no clear D gene. Germline CDR1 and CDR2: LNHDA and SQIVND (reference sequence). Trimming cost V 2 bases and J 1 base, with 8 bases left between them. The CDR3 is 14 residues long. CDR3 loop: CASSISRGNTEAFF. The CDR3 nucleotides read TGTGCCAGTAGTATAAGCCGGGGGAACACTGAAGCTTTCTTT.

This rearrangement joins TRBV7-2 to TRBJ1-2, with D uncertain. Germline lookup yields CDR1 SGHTA and CDR2 FQGNSA. Trimming left V 3 bases short and J 5 bases short, with 13 bases between. The CDR3 extends over 14 amino acids. DNA for the CDR3: TGTGCCAGCAGCTTCCCCATGGCCCTATATGGCTACACCTTC. Translation gives CASSFPMALYGYTF. Looking up the rest from reference TRBV7-2 and TRBJ1-2 gives the full variable domain: GAGVSQSPSNKVTEKGKDVELRCDPISGHTALYWYRQSLGQGLEFLIYFQGNSAPDKSGLPSDRFSAERTGGSVSTLTIQRTQQEDSAVYLCASSFPMALYGYTFGSGTRLTVV.

This chain links TRBV5-6 with TRBJ2-7; D remains unclear. The germline gives CDR1 SGHDT, CDR2 YYEEEE. The CDR3 has 11 residues. The ends were cut back, 4 bases at V and 4 bases at J, with 6 bases in the middle. CDR3 sequence: CASSDGYEQYF. CDR3 nucleotide sequence: TGTGCCAGCAGCGACGGGTACGAGCAGTACTTC.

V is TRBV7-8 and J is TRBJ2-4; 8 bases map to TRBD2. From germline, CDR1 is SGHVS and CDR2 FQNEAQ. This CDR3 spans 13 amino acids. V gave up 1 base and J gave up 8 bases; unmatched junction bases: 1. The CDR3 sequence: CASSLVRGDIQYF. CDR3 bases: TGTGCCAGCAGCTTAGTGCGGGGGGACATTCAGTACTTC.

The chain combines TRBV29-1 with TRBJ2-5; D not certain. The V gene lost 2 bases and the J gene lost 0 bases, with 7 bases spanning the gap. The length of the CDR3 is 13 residues. CDR1 and CDR2 from the germline V gene are SQVTM and ANQGSEA. CDR3: CSVERRNQETQYF. The CDR3, as DNA: TGCAGCGTTGAAAGACGGAACCAAGAGACCCAGTACTTC.